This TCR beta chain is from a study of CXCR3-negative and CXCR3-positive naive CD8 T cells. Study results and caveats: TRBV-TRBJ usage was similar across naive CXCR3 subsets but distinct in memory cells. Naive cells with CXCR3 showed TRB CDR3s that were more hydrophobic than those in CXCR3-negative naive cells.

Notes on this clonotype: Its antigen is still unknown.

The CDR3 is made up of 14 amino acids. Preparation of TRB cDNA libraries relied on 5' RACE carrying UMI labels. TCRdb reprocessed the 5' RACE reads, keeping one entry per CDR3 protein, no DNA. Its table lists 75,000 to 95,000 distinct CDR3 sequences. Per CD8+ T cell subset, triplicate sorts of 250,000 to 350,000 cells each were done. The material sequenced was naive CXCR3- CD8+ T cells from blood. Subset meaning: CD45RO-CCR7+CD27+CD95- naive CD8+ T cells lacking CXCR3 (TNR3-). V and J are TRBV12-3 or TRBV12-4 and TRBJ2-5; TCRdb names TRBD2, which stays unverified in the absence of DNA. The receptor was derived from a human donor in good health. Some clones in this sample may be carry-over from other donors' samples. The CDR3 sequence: CASRLGRRQETQYF.